This T cell receptor (beta chain) is drawn from a study of cytomegalovirus exposure and HLA in healthy donors. Germline V CDR1 and CDR2: MGHRA, YSYEKL. The length of the CDR3 is 15 residues. PCR employed 60 Vbeta and 13 Jbeta primers. Assay: immunoSEQ multiplex PCR; the TCRdb copy retains only in-frame clones and omits some. The specimen's table records more than 100,000 clones. This TCR was sampled from a man aged 18 to 35 in good health and CMV-seronegative. The chain employs TRBV4-1 and TRBJ2-5, with 8 bases that match TRBD2. The J call could be wrong; TRBJ2-7 is a better fit for the DNA end. The sequenced sample was PBMCs. The CDR3 loop is CASSHPGLGFHEQYF. In DNA form, the CDR3 reads TGCGCCAGCAGCCACCCGGGACTAGGGTTCCACGAGCAGTACTTC.